A selection of T cell receptor beta chains follows, all from one sample in a study of shared clonotypes between healthy human individuals. Sequenced by immunoSEQ multiplex PCR; TCRdb stores in-frame clones only, minus some. The top ten clones hold about 0.39% of a sample with 2 million to 3 million clones, 93% of them seen once. Sequenced sample: naive CD4+ T cells from PBMCs. The receptor set was obtained from a man aged 18 to 30 in good health. Some clones in this sample may be carry-over from other donors' samples. The CDR3 runs from the conserved cysteine through the conserved F or W. D genes are given only for firm matches. A row's size may be missing; if present it is once, few, many or a size class.

CDR3 length | J gene | clone size | V gene | D gene | CDR3 DNA | CDR3 protein
14 | TRBJ1-4 | . | TRBV18 | . | TGTGCCAGCTCACCGGGTCCCAGAGGGGAAAAACTGTTTTTT | CASSPGPRGEKLFF
14 | TRBJ2-1 | . | TRBV7-2 | . | TGTGCCAGCAGCTTACGCACTGGAAGCAATGAGCAGTTCTTC | CASSLRTGSNEQFF
15 | TRBJ2-1 | . | TRBV28 | . | TGTGCCAGCAGAGCTCCCATGGGGGGCGCAGCGGCGCAGTTCTTC | CASRAPMGGAAAQFF
14 | TRBJ2-4 | . | TRBV5-1 | . | TGCGCCAGCAGCTCCGACACCACTAGGGACCCTAACTACTTC | CASSSDTTRDPNYF
15 | TRBJ1-4 | . | TRBV5-6 | . | TGTGCCAGCAGCTTGGACGGCGCAACTAATGAAAAACTGTTTTTT | CASSLDGATNEKLFF
14 | TRBJ1-4 | . | TRBV6-1 | TRBD1 | TGTGCCAGCAGTGTATTGGGGACAGATGAAAAACTGTTTTTT | CASSVLGTDEKLFF
19 | TRBJ2-2 | . | TRBV18 | TRBD2 | TGTGCCAGCTCACCACGGACTAGCGGGAGGGCCGGGGACACCGGGGAGCTGTTTTTT | CASSPRTSGRAGDTGELFF
14 | TRBJ1-3 | . | TRBV10-3 | . | TGTGCCATCACCCCGTTGGCAGCTGGAAACACCATATATTTT | CAITPLAAGNTIYF
17 | TRBJ1-3 | . | TRBV11-2 | TRBD1 | TGTGCCAGCAGCTTAGTTGTCCAGGGGGCGCTTGGAAACACCATATATTTT | CASSLVVQGALGNTIYF
15 | TRBJ2-7 | . | TRBV30 | . | TGTGCCTGGAGTGGACTTCCACAGACAGACTACGAGCAGTACTTC | CAWSGLPQTDYEQYF
15 | TRBJ2-3 | . | TRBV9 | TRBD2 | TGTGCCAGCAGCGCACGTAGCGGGAACGATGATACGCAGTATTTT | CASSARSGNDDTQYF
17 | TRBJ2-1 | once | TRBV5-1 | TRBD2 | TGCGCCAGCAGCCCACCCCCGAGCGGGAGGGCCCTCGGTGAGCAGTTCTTC | CASSPPPSGRALGEQFF
16 | TRBJ2-3 | once | TRBV7-9 | . | TGTGCCAGCAGCTTACTCCCCCGAAGGTACACAGATACGCAGTATTTT | CASSLLPRRYTDTQYF
14 | TRBJ1-4 | . | TRBV6-1 | . | TGTGCCAGCAGTTCGGATCGAGCCAGTGAAAAACTGTTTTTT | CASSSDRASEKLFF
16 | TRBJ1-1 | . | TRBV14 | . | TGTGCCAGCAGCCAAGATCTAGGACAGTTGAACACTGAAGCTTTCTTT | CASSQDLGQLNTEAFF
14 | TRBJ2-7 | . | TRBV2 | . | TGTGCCAGCAGCGCCCAGGGTTTCCGCTACGAGCAGTACTTC | CASSAQGFRYEQYF
15 | TRBJ2-1 | . | TRBV4-3 | . | TGCGCCAGCAGCCAAGTAAGGGACTCCTACAATGAGCAGTTCTTC | CASSQVRDSYNEQFF
13 | TRBJ1-1 | . | TRBV19 | . | TGTGCCAGTAGTGAGGGGCGCTACACTGAAGCTTTCTTT | CASSEGRYTEAFF
16 | TRBJ2-1 | once | TRBV9 | TRBD2 | TGTGCCAGCAGCGTAGCTGGGACTAGCGGGAGGAATGAGCAGTTCTTC | CASSVAGTSGRNEQFF
17 | TRBJ1-5 | few | TRBV10-3 | . | TGTGCCACCCAGGGCGCCCACAGGGCTGGGGACAATCAGCCCCAGCATTTT | CATQGAHRAGDNQPQHF
16 | TRBJ2-1 | . | TRBV25-1 | TRBD2 | TGTGCCAGCAGTGAGAGGGGACTAGCGGGGTACAATGAGCAGTTCTTC | CASSERGLAGYNEQFF
15 | TRBJ2-7 | . | TRBV7-2 | . | TGTGCCAGCAGCTTGTTTGCGGGATCCGCCTACGAGCAGTACTTC | CASSLFAGSAYEQYF
14 | TRBJ2-7 | . | TRBV10-3 | TRBD2 | TGTGCCATCAGTGCTGGACGAGAGACGGGGGGGCAGTACTTC | CAISAGRETGGQYF
13 | TRBJ1-2 | . | TRBV7-2 | . | TGTGCCAGCAGCTTAGTGACAGTTTATGGCTACACCTTC | CASSLVTVYGYTF
16 | TRBJ2-2 | . | TRBV7-3 | . | TGTGCCAGCAGCTTAACCGGCCCACGCAACACCGGGGAGCTGTTTTTT | CASSLTGPRNTGELFF
11 | TRBJ2-1 | . | TRBV6-1 | . | TGTGCCAGCAGTGGGGTCCGTGAGCAGTTCTTC | CASSGVREQFF
17 | TRBJ2-1 | . | TRBV4-1 | TRBD2 | TGCGCCAGCAGCCAGGCGCCGGGGACTAGCGCTTACAATGAGCAGTTCTTC | CASSQAPGTSAYNEQFF